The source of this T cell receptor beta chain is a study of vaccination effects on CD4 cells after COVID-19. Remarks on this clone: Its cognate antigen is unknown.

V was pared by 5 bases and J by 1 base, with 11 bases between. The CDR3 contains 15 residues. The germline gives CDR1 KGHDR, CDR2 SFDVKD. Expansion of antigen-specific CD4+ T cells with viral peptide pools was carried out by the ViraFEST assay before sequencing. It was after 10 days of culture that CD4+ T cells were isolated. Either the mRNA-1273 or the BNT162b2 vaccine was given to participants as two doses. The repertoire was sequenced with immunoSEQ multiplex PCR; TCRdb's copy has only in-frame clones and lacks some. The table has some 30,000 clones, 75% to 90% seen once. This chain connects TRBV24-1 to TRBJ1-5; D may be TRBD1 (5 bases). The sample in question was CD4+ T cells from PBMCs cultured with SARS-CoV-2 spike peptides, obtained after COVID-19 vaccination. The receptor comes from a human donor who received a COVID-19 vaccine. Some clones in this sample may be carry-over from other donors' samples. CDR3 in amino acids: CATSAAGQSNQPQHF. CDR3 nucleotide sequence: TGTGCCACCAGTGCGGCAGGGCAAAGCAATCAGCCCCAGCATTTT.